The clone carrying this T cell receptor beta chain showed up many times. This entry comes from a study of regulatory T cells in long-lasting Graves disease. Documented time point: newly diagnosed GD, antithyroid drugs for less than 3 months. From RNA extracted from PBMCs, the TCR library was made. CDR3 size: 16 residues. V trimming: 4 bases; J trimming: 4 bases; junction bases outside the gene matches: 8. Per germline, CDR1 KGHDR and CDR2 SFDVKD. Library construction for TCR beta used iRepertoire HTBI primers and Arm-PCR of CDR3 regions. TCRdb reanalysed the multiplex PCR reads using MiXCR and keeps one entry per CDR3 protein. The profile covers a few hundred thousand distinct CDR3 sequences, with 16% appearing a single time and less than 35% taken by the ten largest. The same sample was also used in a study of T cells in Graves' hyperthyroidism and ophthalmopathy.

This specimen was peripheral blood mononuclear cells (PBMCs), taken at new diagnosis, from a patient treated with antithyroid drugs. The receptor's source is a man aged 40-55 years with Graves disease. The V and J genes are TRBV24-1 and TRBJ2-5; 10 bases are shared with TRBD1. DNA for the CDR3: TGTGCCACCAGTGACCCGACAGGGGGCGGGTCAGAGACCCAGTACTTC. As protein: CATSDPTGGGSETQYF.